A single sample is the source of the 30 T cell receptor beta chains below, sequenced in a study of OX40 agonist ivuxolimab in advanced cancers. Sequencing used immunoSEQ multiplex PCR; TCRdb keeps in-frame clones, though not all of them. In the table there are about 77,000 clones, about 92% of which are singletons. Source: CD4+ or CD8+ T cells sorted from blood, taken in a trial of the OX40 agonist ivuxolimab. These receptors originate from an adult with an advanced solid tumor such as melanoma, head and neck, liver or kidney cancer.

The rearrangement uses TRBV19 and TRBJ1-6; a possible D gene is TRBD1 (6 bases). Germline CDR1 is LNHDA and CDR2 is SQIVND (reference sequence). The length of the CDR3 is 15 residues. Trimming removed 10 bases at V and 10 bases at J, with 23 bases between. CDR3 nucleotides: TGTGCCACCGGGGGCCGCCAGGGGTTTGTGTCACCCCTCCACTTT. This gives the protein CATGGRQGFVSPLHF.

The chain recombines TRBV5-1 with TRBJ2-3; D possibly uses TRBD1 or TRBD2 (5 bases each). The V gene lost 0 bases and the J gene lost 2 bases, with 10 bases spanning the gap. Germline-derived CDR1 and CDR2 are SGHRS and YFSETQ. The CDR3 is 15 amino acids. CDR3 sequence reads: CASSLGGPLTDTQYF. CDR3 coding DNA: TGCGCCAGCAGCTTGGGGGGACCGCTCACAGATACGCAGTATTTT. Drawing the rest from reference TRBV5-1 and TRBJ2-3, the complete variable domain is KAGVTQTPRYLIKTRGQQVTLSCSPISGHRSVSWYQQTPGQGLQFLFEYFSETQRNKGNFPGRFSGRQFSNSRSEMNVSTLELGDSALYLCASSLGGPLTDTQYFGPGTRLTVL.

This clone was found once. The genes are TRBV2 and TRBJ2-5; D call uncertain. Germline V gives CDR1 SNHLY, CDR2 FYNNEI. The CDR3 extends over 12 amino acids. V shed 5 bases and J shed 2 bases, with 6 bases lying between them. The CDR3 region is CASSLGQETQYF. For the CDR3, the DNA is TGTGCCAGCAGTCTCGGACAAGAGACCCAGTACTTC.

CDR3 loop: CSVSDRAQYF. DNA of the CDR3: TGCAGCGTCTCCGACCGGGCCCAGTACTTC. V and J are TRBV29-1 and TRBJ2-5; no definite D call. Germline CDR1 is SQVTM and CDR2 is ANQGSEA. The CDR3 runs to 10 residues. The V end was cut by 6 bases, the J end by 9 bases, with 11 bases between.

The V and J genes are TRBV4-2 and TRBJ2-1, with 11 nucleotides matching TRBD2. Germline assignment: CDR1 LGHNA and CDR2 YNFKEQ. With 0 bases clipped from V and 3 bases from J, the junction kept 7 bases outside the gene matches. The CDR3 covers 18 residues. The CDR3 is CASSQETSGLAVYNEQFF. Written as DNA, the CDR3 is TGTGCCAGCAGCCAAGAGACCTCGGGACTAGCGGTCTACAATGAGCAGTTCTTC.

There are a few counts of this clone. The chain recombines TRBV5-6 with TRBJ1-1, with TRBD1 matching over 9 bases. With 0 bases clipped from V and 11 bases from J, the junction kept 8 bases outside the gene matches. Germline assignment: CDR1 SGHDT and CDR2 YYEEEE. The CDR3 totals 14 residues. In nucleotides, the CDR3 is TGTGCCAGCAGCTTGGGATCGGGACAGGGATCCGCTTTCTTT. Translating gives CASSLGSGQGSAFF.

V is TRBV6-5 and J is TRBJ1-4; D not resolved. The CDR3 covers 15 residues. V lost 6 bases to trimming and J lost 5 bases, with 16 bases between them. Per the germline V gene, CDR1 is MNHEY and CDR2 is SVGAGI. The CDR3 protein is CASRPRSGLNEKLFF. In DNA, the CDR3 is TGTGCCAGCAGGCCCCGGTCGGGATTGAATGAAAAACTGTTTTTT.

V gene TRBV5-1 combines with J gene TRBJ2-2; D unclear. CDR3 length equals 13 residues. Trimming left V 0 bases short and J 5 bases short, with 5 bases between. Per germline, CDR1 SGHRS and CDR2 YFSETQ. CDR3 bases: TGCGCCAGCAGCTTGGGAGAAACCGGGGAGCTGTTTTTT. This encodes CASSLGETGELFF.

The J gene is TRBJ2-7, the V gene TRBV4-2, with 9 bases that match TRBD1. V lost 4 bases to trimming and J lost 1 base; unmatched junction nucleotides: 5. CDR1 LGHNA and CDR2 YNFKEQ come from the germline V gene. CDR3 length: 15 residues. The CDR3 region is CASSPGTGISYEQYF. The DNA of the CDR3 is TGTGCCAGCAGCCCCGGGACAGGGATTTCCTACGAGCAGTACTTC.

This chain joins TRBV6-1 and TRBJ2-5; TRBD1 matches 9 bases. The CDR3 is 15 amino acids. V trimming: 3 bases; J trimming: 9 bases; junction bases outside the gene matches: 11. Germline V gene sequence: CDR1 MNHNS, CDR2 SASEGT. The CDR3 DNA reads TGTGCCAGCAGTGAGGGAAGGGACAGGGCACAGGCCCAGTACTTC. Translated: CASSEGRDRAQAQYF.

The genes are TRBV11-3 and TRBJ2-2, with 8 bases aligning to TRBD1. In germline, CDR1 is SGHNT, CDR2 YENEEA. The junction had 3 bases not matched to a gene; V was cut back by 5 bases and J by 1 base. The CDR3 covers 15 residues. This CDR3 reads CASSVGQENTGELFF. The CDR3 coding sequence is TGTGCCAGCAGCGTGGGACAGGAGAACACCGGGGAGCTGTTTTTT.

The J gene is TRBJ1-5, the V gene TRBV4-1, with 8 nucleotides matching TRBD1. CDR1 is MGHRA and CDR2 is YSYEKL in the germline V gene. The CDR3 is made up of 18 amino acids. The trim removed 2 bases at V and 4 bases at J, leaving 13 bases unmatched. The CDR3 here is CASSQKPRDRLPNQPQHF. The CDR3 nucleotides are TGCGCCAGCAGCCAAAAACCCCGGGACAGGCTACCGAATCAGCCCCAGCATTTT.

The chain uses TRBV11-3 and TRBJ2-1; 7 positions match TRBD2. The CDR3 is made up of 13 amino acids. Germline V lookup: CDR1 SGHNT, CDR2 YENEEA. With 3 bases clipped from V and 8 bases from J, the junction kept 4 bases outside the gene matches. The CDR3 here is CASSLEAGDEQFF. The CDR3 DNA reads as TGTGCCAGCAGCTTGGAGGCGGGAGATGAGCAGTTCTTC.

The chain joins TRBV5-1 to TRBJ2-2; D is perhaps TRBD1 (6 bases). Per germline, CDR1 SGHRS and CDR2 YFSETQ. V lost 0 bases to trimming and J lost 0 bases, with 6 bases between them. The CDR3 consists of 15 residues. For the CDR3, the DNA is TGCGCCAGCAGCTTGGGGACAGCGAACACCGGGGAGCTGTTTTTT. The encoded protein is CASSLGTANTGELFF.

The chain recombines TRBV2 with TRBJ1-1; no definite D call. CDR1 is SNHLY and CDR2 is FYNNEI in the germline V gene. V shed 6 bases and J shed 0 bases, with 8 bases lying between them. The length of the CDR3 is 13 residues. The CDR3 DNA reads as TGTGCCAGCAGCGTGATCATGAACACTGAAGCTTTCTTT. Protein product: CASSVIMNTEAFF. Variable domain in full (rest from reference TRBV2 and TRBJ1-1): EPEVTQTPSHQVTQMGQEVILRCVPISNHLYFYWYRQILGQKVEFLVSFYNNEISEKSEIFDDQFSVERPDGSNFTLKIRSTKLEDSAMYFCASSVIMNTEAFFGQGTRLTVV.

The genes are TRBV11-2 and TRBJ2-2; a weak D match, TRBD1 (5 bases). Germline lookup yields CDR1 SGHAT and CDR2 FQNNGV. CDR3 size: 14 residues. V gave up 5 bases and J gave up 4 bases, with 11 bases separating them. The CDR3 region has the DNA TGTGCCAGCAGCCGCAGGGTTGTCACCGGGGAGCTGTTTTTT. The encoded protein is CASSRRVVTGELFF.

The CDR3 DNA reads as TGTGCCAGCAGCGCCTACATGGGTGGTACGGAGACCCAGTACTTC. The encoded protein is CASSAYMGGTETQYF. The V and J genes are TRBV7-9 and TRBJ2-5; D unclear. The CDR3 contains 15 residues. Per the germline V gene, CDR1 is SEHNR and CDR2 is FQNEAQ (reference sequence). Trimming pared 5 bases from V and 5 bases from J, leaving 18 bases between.

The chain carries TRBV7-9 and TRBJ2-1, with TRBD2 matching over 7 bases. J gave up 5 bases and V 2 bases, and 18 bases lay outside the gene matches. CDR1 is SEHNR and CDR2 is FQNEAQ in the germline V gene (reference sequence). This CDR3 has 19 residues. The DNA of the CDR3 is TGTGCCAGCAGCTTATCTCCGGGGGGACTTCTTACGGAGGACAATGAGCAGTTCTTC. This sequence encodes CASSLSPGGLLTEDNEQFF.

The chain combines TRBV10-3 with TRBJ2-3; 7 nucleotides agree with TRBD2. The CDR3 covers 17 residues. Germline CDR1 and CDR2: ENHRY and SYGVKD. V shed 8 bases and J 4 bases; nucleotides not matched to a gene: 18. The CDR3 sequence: CAIGLERLAYGADTQYF. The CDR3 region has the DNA TGTGCCATCGGGTTAGAACGACTAGCCTATGGAGCAGATACGCAGTATTTT.

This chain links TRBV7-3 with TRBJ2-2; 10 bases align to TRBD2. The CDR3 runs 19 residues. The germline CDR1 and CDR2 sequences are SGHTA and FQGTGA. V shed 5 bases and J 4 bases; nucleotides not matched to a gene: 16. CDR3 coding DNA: TGTGCCAGCAGCCCTATACCGGGACTAGCGTATTTAGGCACCGGGGAGCTGTTTTTT. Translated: CASSPIPGLAYLGTGELFF.

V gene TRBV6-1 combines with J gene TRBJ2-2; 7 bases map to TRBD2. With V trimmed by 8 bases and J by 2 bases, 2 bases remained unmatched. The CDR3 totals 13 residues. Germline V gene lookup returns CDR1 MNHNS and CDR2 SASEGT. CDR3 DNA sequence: TGTGCCAGCCGCGGGAGAAACACCGGGGAGCTGTTTTTT. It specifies CASRGRNTGELFF.

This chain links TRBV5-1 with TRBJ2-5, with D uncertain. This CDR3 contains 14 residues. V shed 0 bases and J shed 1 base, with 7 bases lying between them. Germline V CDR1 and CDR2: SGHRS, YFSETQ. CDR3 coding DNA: TGCGCCAGCAGCTTGGTCGTGGCCCAAGAGACCCAGTACTTC. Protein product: CASSLVVAQETQYF.

The CDR3 coding sequence is TGTGCCAGCAGCCCCTGGTCGGGGGAAAGTACTGAAGCTTTCTTT. The encoded protein is CASSPWSGESTEAFF. The chain employs TRBV11-1 and TRBJ1-1, with D perhaps matching TRBD1 (5 bases). From germline, CDR1 is SGHAT and CDR2 FQDESV (reference sequence). This CDR3 has 15 residues. Trimming took off 5 bases at V and 5 bases at J, with 18 bases between the two ends. Full variable domain (missing parts from reference TRBV11-1 and TRBJ1-1): EAEVAQSPRYKITEKSQAVAFWCDPISGHATLYWYRQILGQGPELLVQFQDESVVDDSQLPKDRFSAERLKGVDSTLKIQPAELGDSAMYLCASSPWSGESTEAFFGQGTRLTVV.

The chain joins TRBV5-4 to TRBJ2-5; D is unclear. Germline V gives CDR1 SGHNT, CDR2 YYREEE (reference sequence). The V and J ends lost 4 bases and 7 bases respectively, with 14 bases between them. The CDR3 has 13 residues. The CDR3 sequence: CASSQDRLGTQYF. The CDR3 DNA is TGTGCCAGCAGCCAGGACCGTCTAGGGACCCAGTACTTC. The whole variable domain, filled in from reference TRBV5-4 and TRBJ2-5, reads ETGVTQSPTHLIKTRGQQVTLRCSSQSGHNTVSWYQQALGQGPQFIFQYYREEENGRGNFPPRFSGLQFPNYSSELNVNALELDDSALYLCASSQDRLGTQYFGPGTRLLVL.

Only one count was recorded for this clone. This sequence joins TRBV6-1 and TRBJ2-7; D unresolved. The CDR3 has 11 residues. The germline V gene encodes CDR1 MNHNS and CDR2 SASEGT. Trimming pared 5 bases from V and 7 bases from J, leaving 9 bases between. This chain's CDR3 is CASSTLSEQYF. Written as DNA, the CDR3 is TGTGCCAGCAGTACCCTCAGTGAGCAGTACTTC.

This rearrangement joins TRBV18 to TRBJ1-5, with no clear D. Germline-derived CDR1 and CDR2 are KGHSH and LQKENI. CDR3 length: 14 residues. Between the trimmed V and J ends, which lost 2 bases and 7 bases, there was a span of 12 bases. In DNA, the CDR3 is TGTGCCAGCTCACCAGGGGAGGTCGGCCAGCCCCAGCATTTT. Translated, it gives CASSPGEVGQPQHF.

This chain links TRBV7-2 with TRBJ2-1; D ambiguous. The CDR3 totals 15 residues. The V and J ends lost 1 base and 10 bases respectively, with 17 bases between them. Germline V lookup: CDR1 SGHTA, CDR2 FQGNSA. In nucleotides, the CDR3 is TGTGCCAGCAGCTTAGATCCAGGCCCGGCTAGGGAGCAGTTCTTC. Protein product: CASSLDPGPAREQFF.

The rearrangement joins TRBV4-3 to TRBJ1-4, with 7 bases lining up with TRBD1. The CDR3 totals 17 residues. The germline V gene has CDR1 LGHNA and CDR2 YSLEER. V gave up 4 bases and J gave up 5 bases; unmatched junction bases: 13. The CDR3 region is CASSPWFQAGGNEKLFF. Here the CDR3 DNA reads TGCGCCAGCAGCCCTTGGTTTCAGGCAGGGGGGAATGAAAAACTGTTTTTT.

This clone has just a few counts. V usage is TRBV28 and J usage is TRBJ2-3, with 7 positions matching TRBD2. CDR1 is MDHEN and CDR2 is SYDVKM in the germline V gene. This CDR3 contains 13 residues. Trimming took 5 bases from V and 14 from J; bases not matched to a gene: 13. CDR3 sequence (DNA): TGTGCCAGCAGTCCCCCAGTCGGGGAGGGAGGGTATTTT. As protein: CASSPPVGEGGYF.

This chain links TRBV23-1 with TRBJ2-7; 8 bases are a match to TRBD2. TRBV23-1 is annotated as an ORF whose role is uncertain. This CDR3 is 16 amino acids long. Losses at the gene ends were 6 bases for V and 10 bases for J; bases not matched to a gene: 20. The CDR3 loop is CASRGPKGQRESIQYF. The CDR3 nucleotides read TGCGCCAGCAGGGGCCCCAAAGGCCAGCGGGAGTCCATACAGTACTTC.